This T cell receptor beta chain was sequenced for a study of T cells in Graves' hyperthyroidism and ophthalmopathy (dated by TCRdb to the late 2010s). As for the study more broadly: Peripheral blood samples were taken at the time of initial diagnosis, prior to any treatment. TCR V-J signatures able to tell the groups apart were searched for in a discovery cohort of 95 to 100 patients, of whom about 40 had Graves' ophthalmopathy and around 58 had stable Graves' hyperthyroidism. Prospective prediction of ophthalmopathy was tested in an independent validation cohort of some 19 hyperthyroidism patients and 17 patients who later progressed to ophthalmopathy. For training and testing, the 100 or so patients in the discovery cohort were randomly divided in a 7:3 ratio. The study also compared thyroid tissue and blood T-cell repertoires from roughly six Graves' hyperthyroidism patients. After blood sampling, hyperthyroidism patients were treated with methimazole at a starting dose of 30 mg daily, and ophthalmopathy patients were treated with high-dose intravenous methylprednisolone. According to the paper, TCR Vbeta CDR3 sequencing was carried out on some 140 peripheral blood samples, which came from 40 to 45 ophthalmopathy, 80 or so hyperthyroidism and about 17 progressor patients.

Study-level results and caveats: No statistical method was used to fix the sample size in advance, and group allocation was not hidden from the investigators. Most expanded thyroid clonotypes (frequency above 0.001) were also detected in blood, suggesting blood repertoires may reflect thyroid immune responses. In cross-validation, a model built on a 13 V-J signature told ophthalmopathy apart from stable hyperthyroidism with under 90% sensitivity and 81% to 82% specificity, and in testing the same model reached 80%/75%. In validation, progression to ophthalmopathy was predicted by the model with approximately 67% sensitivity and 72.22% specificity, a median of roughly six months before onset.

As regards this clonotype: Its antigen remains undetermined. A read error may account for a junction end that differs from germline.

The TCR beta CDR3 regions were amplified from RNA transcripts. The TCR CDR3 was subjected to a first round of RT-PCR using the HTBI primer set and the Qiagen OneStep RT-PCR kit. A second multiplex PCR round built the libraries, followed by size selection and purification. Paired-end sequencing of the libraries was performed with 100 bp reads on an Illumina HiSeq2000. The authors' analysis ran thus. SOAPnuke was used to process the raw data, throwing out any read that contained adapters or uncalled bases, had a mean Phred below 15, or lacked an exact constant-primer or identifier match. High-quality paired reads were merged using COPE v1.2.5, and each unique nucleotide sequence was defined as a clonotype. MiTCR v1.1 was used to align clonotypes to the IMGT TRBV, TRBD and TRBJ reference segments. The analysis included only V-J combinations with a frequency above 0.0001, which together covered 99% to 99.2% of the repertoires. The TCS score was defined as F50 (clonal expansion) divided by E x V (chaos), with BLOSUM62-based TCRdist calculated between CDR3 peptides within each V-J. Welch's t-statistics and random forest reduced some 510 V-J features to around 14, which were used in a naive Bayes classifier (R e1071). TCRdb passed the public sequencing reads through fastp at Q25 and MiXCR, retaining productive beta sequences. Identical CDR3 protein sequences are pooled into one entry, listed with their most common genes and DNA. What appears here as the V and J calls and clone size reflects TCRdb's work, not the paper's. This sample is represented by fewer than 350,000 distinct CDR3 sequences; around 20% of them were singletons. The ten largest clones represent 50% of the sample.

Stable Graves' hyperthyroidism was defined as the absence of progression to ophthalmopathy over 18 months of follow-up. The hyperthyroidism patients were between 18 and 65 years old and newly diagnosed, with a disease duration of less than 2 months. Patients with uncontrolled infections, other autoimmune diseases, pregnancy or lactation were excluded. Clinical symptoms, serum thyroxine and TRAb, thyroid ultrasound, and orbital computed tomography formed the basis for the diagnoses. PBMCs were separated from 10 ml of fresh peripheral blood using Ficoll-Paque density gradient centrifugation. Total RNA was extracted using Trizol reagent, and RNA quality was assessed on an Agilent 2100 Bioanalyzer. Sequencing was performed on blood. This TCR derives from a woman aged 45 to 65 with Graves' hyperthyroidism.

The nucleotide sequence is given as TGTACCAGCAGCCAAGGCCCTGGGGTGACCCAGTACTTC. Translation gives CTSSQGPGVTQYF. The chain is made from TRBV14 and TRBJ2-5; no D gene can be assigned with confidence. The CDR3 measures 13 amino acids from cysteine to phenylalanine. The sequence is cut down to CDR3 DNA, 39 bases in frame from base 1. Sequences SGHDN (CDR1) and FVKESK (CDR2) are obtained from the germline V gene. The variable domain in full, with residues beyond the CDR3 obtained from the reference TRBV14 and TRBJ2-5 genes, is EAGVTQFPSHSVIEKGQTVTLRCDPISGHDNLYWYRRVMGKEIKFLLHFVKESKQDESGMPNNRFLAERTGGTYSTLKVQPAELEDSGVYFCTSSQGPGVTQYFGPGTRLLVL.